The 30 T cell receptor beta chains in this list originate from one sample, sequenced in a study of identical twins. A single record per CDR3 protein comes from TCRdb applying MiXCR to the 5' RACE reads. The data show over 200,000 distinct CDR3 sequences, roughly a tenth seen once. The sample comprised memory (CD45RO+) T cells sorted from blood. The receptors originated from a young woman in good health.

This clonotype has a handful of counts. The chain has TRBV12-3 or TRBV12-4 and TRBJ1-4, with unresolved D. CDR3 length equals 14 residues. Trimming left V 3 bases short and J 8 bases short, with 13 bases between. The CDR3 bases are TGTGCCAGCAGTTTCATGGGTACCCGCGAAAAACTGTTTTTT. This gives the protein CASSFMGTREKLFF.

This clonotype was found many times. This chain joins TRBV6-5 and TRBJ1-1; D is unresolved. The germline V gene has CDR1 MNHEY and CDR2 SVGAGI. The CDR3 sequence is 13 residues long. The V end lost 0 bases, the J end lost 8 bases, and 10 bases lay between the germline ends. The CDR3 DNA follows: TGTGCCAGCAGTTACTCCAGAGAATCAGAAGCTTTCTTT. As protein: CASSYSRESEAFF.

This clonotype was counted between two and nine times. The chain uses TRBV6-1 and TRBJ1-1; 7 bases are shared with TRBD1. The junction had 9 bases not matched to a gene; V was cut back by 8 bases and J by 0 bases. This CDR3 contains 15 residues. Germline V gene lookup returns CDR1 MNHNS and CDR2 SASEGT. The CDR3: CASRTGRRMNTEAFF. The CDR3 DNA reads TGTGCCAGCCGGACAGGTAGGAGGATGAACACTGAAGCTTTCTTT.

The chain is built from TRBV3-1 and TRBJ2-7; 8 bases match TRBD2. This CDR3 region has 16 residues. Germline V CDR1 and CDR2: LGHDT, YNNKEL (reference sequence). Trimming removed 4 bases from V and 7 bases from J; junction bases left unmatched: 15. The CDR3 coding sequence is TGTGCCAGCAGCCGAACCATTAGCGGGGAAGGAGGGGAGCAGTACTTC. Protein: CASSRTISGEGGEQYF.

This clonotype was detected only a few times. The J gene is TRBJ1-4, the V gene TRBV5-1, with 7 bases lining up with TRBD1. Germline-derived CDR1 and CDR2 are SGHRS and YFSETQ. The CDR3 runs to 17 residues. V shed 0 bases and J 2 bases; nucleotides not matched to a gene: 7. The CDR3 loop reads CASSLEGDRSTNEKLFF. As DNA, the CDR3 is TGCGCCAGCAGCTTGGAAGGGGACAGATCTACTAATGAAAAACTGTTTTTT.

There are many counts of this clonotype. The J gene is TRBJ1-2, the V gene TRBV5-6; possible D gene TRBD1, 5 bases. The CDR3 covers 13 residues. V shed 5 bases and J shed 4 bases, with 12 bases lying between them. Germline assignment: CDR1 SGHDT and CDR2 YYEEEE. The CDR3 loop reads CASREGYTYGYTF. CDR3 coding DNA: TGTGCCAGCAGGGAGGGGTACACCTATGGCTACACCTTC.

The table lists this clonotype with a few counts. The chain is built from TRBV5-1 and TRBJ1-2; D is ambiguous. Germline lookup yields CDR1 SGHRS and CDR2 YFSETQ. Trimming left V 3 bases short and J 7 bases short, with 10 bases between. The CDR3 extends over 12 amino acids. CDR3 loop: CASSYEPGGYTF. Written as DNA, the CDR3 is TGCGCCAGCAGCTACGAGCCGGGTGGCTACACCTTC.

This clonotype was seen many times. V is TRBV5-1 and J is TRBJ1-1; D unclear. V shed 4 bases and J shed 0 bases, with 7 bases lying between them. Per the germline V gene, CDR1 is SGHRS and CDR2 is YFSETQ. The CDR3 has 13 amino acids. In DNA, the CDR3 is TGCGCCAGCAGCGGACGGATGAACACTGAAGCTTTCTTT. The encoded protein is CASSGRMNTEAFF.

This clonotype was observed a few times. The V and J genes are TRBV3-1 and TRBJ1-5; D ambiguous. The V gene's germline CDR1 is LGHDT and CDR2 YNNKEL (reference sequence). Trimming shortened V by 3 bases and J by 6 bases, and 12 bases separated the two germline ends. CDR3 length equals 14 residues. The CDR3 region has the DNA TGTGCCAGCAGCCAGGGGTTCGAGGGTCAGCCCCAGCATTTT. Protein sequence: CASSQGFEGQPQHF.

This clonotype was seen many times. The chain recombines TRBV5-1 with TRBJ2-7, with 8 nucleotides matching TRBD1. Trimming cost V 5 bases and J 1 base; bases outside gene matches: 8. Germline loops: CDR1 SGHRS, CDR2 YFSETQ. This CDR3 comprises 15 residues. The CDR3 DNA is TGCGCCAGCAGTCCTGGGGACAGGTTTTCCTACGAGCAGTACTTC. As protein: CASSPGDRFSYEQYF.

In its sample, this clonotype was seen many times. As DNA, the CDR3 is TGTGCCAGCAGTTGGGGTAGGAGACCGAACACTGAAGCTTTCTTT. Residues: CASSWGRRPNTEAFF. This chain joins TRBV12-3 or TRBV12-4 and TRBJ1-1, with D unresolved. V lost 4 bases and J 1 base, leaving 13 bases between the germline ends. The length of the CDR3 is 15 residues.

This clonotype was detected many times. This chain links TRBV12-3 or TRBV12-4 with TRBJ1-3, with D uncertain. V lost 5 bases and J 0 bases, leaving 11 bases between the germline ends. The CDR3 extends over 15 amino acids. The CDR3 spells CASSPHSLSGNTIYF. The CDR3 DNA is TGTGCCAGCAGTCCACATTCGCTCTCTGGAAACACCATATATTTT.

This clonotype has more than one count but fewer than ten. This chain connects TRBV12-5 to TRBJ1-1, with D hard to call. The CDR3 has 12 amino acids. V was clipped by 1 base and J by 1 base, with 1 base between them. The germline V gene encodes CDR1 LGHNT and CDR2 FRNRAP. The CDR3 spells CASGLENTEAFF. For the CDR3, the DNA is TGTGCTAGTGGTTTGGAGAACACTGAAGCTTTCTTT.

This clonotype was detected only a few times. The rearrangement links TRBV6-5 to TRBJ1-1, with D perhaps matching TRBD1 (6 bases). V lost 6 bases and J 3 bases, leaving 14 bases between the germline ends. The CDR3 runs to 14 residues. From germline, CDR1 is MNHEY and CDR2 SVGAGI. CDR3 nucleotides: TGTGCCAGCAGCTACAGGGCGCTGGACACTGAAGCTTTCTTT. It is translated as CASSYRALDTEAFF.

The J gene is TRBJ1-1, the V gene TRBV20-1; no definite D call. CDR1 and CDR2 from the germline V gene are DFQATT and SNEGSKA (reference sequence). The CDR3 has 12 amino acids. Trimming pared 3 bases from V and 3 bases from J, leaving 8 bases between. The CDR3 spells CSARSGDTEAFF. In DNA, the CDR3 is TGCAGTGCTAGGTCGGGAGACACTGAAGCTTTCTTT.

The chain links TRBV7-2 to TRBJ2-2; D gene ambiguous. Trimming took 1 base from V and 4 from J, leaving 7 bases between them. CDR1 SGHTA and CDR2 FQGNSA come from the germline V gene. The CDR3 length is 14 residues. CDR3 loop: CASSLVAVTGELFF. The CDR3 DNA sequence: TGTGCCAGCAGCTTAGTCGCCGTCACCGGGGAGCTGTTTTTT.

This clonotype appeared many times. CDR3 DNA: TGCAGCGTTGGGTGGGGTAGCAATCAGCCCCAGCATTTT. Protein: CSVGWGSNQPQHF. The chain links TRBV29-1 to TRBJ1-5, with D hard to call. CDR1 and CDR2 from the germline V gene are SQVTM and ANQGSEA. CDR3 length equals 13 residues. V was trimmed by 4 bases and J by 0 bases, leaving 7 bases between them.

This chain links TRBV24-1 with TRBJ2-6; 8 bases are shared with TRBD1. Germline loops: CDR1 KGHDR, CDR2 SFDVKD. CDR3 length: 19 amino acids. With V trimmed by 4 bases and J by 0 bases, 10 bases remained unmatched. The CDR3 nucleotides are TGTGCCACCAGTGAAGAGACCAGGGGGCCATTCTCTGGGGCCAACGTCCTGACTTTC. This gives the protein CATSEETRGPFSGANVLTF.

This clonotype was recorded many times. This rearrangement joins TRBV12-3 or TRBV12-4 to TRBJ1-5; 9 nucleotides agree with TRBD1. The CDR3 covers 18 residues. Trimming removed 4 bases from V and 7 bases from J; junction bases left unmatched: 17. CDR3 sequence reads: CASSSIGTGFGGSQPQHF. As DNA, the CDR3 is TGTGCCAGCAGTTCCATCGGGACAGGGTTCGGTGGGTCCCAGCCCCAGCATTTT.

The sample holds many counts of this clonotype. This chain connects TRBV19 to TRBJ1-5; unclear D gene. CDR3 length: 14 amino acids. Trimming took 7 bases from V and 3 from J, leaving 13 bases between them. Germline V CDR1 and CDR2: LNHDA, SQIVND (reference sequence). CDR3 amino acids: CASTPWEFNQPQHF. The DNA for the CDR3 is TGTGCCAGTACCCCATGGGAATTCAATCAGCCCCAGCATTTT.

The chain couples TRBV11-2 to TRBJ2-1; D ambiguous. The germline CDR1 and CDR2 sequences are SGHAT and FQNNGV. The V gene lost 1 base and the J gene lost 6 bases, with 10 bases spanning the gap. The CDR3 loop spans 14 amino acids. Here the CDR3 DNA reads TGTGCCAGCAGCTTAGGACGGCGTCTCAATGAGCAGTTCTTC. It codes for CASSLGRRLNEQFF.

This clonotype was detected ten times or more. The chain links TRBV5-1 to TRBJ1-4; 8 positions agree with TRBD1. This CDR3 region has 14 residues. In germline, CDR1 is SGHRS, CDR2 YFSETQ. V shed 4 bases, J shed 8 bases, and the junction held 7 bases outside the gene matches. The CDR3 spells CASSPGQGGEKLFF. In DNA, the CDR3 is TGCGCCAGCAGCCCCGGACAGGGAGGCGAAAAACTGTTTTTT. Supplemented by reference TRBV5-1 and TRBJ1-4, the full variable domain reads KAGVTQTPRYLIKTRGQQVTLSCSPISGHRSVSWYQQTPGQGLQFLFEYFSETQRNKGNFPGRFSGRQFSNSRSEMNVSTLELGDSALYLCASSPGQGGEKLFFGSGTQLSVL.

This clonotype has at least ten counts. The chain employs TRBV12-3 or TRBV12-4 and TRBJ1-3; 8 nucleotides line up with TRBD1. Unmatched junction bases numbered 10, after V lost 8 bases and J lost 4 bases. The CDR3 covers 15 residues. The CDR3 DNA reads TGTGCCAGCTCTCCAACAGGGGGTAACGGAAACACCATATATTTT. Translation gives CASSPTGGNGNTIYF.

The chain uses TRBV9 and TRBJ1-6, with TRBD1 matching over 12 bases. This CDR3 is 16 amino acids long. Trimming at V came to 0 bases and at J to 9 bases, leaving 4 bases not matched to a gene. Germline V lookup: CDR1 SGDLS, CDR2 YYNGEE. Written as DNA, the CDR3 is TGTGCCAGCAGCGTAGAGGGACAGGGGGCTGGTTCACCCCTCCACTTT. It codes for CASSVEGQGAGSPLHF. Full variable domain (remainder filled in from reference TRBV9 and TRBJ1-6): DSGVTQTPKHLITATGQRVTLRCSPRSGDLSVYWYQQSLDQGLQFLIQYYNGEERAKGNILERFSAQQFPDLHSELNLSSLELGDSALYFCASSVEGQGAGSPLHFGNGTRLTVT.

This rearrangement joins TRBV12-3 or TRBV12-4 to TRBJ2-7; 11 nucleotides align to TRBD1. CDR3 size: 14 residues. V gave up 5 bases and J gave up 7 bases; unmatched junction bases: 7. Written as DNA, the CDR3 is TGTGCCAGCAGTCGTCCCGGGACAGGGGGTGAGCAGTACTTC. Protein: CASSRPGTGGEQYF.

This clonotype was counted between two and nine times. The CDR3 here is CASSLWRSSYEQYF. The CDR3 nucleotides read TGTGCCAGCAGCTTATGGCGGAGCTCCTACGAGCAGTACTTC. This chain joins TRBV5-5 and TRBJ2-7; D is ambiguous. The germline CDR1 and CDR2 sequences are SGHKS and YYEKEE (reference sequence). V lost 2 bases to trimming and J lost 0 bases, with 9 bases between them. The CDR3 length is 14 residues.

The rearrangement joins TRBV11-3 to TRBJ2-3; D may be TRBD2 (6 bases). CDR1 is SGHNT and CDR2 is YENEEA in the germline V gene. CDR3 size: 13 residues. Trimming took 5 bases from V and 5 from J, leaving 11 bases between them. The CDR3 DNA sequence: TGTGCCAGCAGCGCCCGTAGCGGAGATACGCAGTATTTT. Amino acid sequence: CASSARSGDTQYF.

This clonotype was counted a few times. The chain combines TRBV20-1 with TRBJ1-6, with D possibly TRBD1 on 5 matching bases. CDR3 length: 14 amino acids. Germline loops: CDR1 DFQATT, CDR2 SNEGSKA (reference sequence). V was shortened by 0 bases and J by 6 bases, with 9 bases between the two germline ends. The CDR3 DNA reads TGCAGTGCTAGAGATTACAGGATTAATTCACCCCTCCACTTT. This gives the protein CSARDYRINSPLHF.

The chain carries TRBV5-1 and TRBJ1-1, with D possibly matching TRBD1 (5 bases). CDR1 is SGHRS, CDR2 YFSETQ, per germline. The CDR3 contains 16 residues. V was shortened by 0 bases and J by 10 bases, with 22 bases between the two germline ends. CDR3 amino acids: CASSLEVGLEFQGAFF. DNA of the CDR3: TGCGCCAGCAGCTTGGAAGTGGGGCTTGAGTTTCAGGGAGCTTTCTTT.

This clonotype appeared a few times. The chain has TRBV2 and TRBJ2-2; either TRBD1 or TRBD2 may fit D (5 bases each). From germline, CDR1 is SNHLY and CDR2 FYNNEI. CDR3 length: 14 amino acids. V shed 8 bases and J shed 7 bases, with 17 bases lying between them. CDR3: CASCRDPRSGELFF. In nucleotides, the CDR3 is TGTGCCAGCTGCCGGGACCCACGCAGCGGGGAGCTGTTTTTT.